Listed here is a single T cell receptor (beta chain). Distinct nucleotide sequences in the sample also encode this CDR3. Per the germline V gene, CDR1 is GTSNPN and CDR2 is SVGIG (reference sequence). V lost 0 bases to trimming and J lost 5 bases, with 10 bases between them. The CDR3 is 13 amino acids. These data come from a study of blood T cell repertoires in COVID-19. Study-wide background: Nucleic acid was either cDNA or gDNA, and it came from T cells, B-cell-depleted T cells, or PBMCs.

Per the original data handling: How many nucleated cells were present was estimated from reference gene primer amplification. Some clones are missing from TCRdb's copy, which holds only in-frame ones; the method was immunoSEQ multiplex PCR. V, J and clone size were drawn from that table, and D and trimming were deduced from the DNA. The table includes 300,000 or so clones, nearly 90% detected once. The V and J genes are TRBV30 and TRBJ1-1; D is undetermined. The source is a woman in her twenties or thirties who had recovered from COVID-19. Source material: PBMCs or T cells enriched from blood (not recorded which). CDR3 nucleotide sequence: TGTGCCTGGAGTGTAGGGAGGCGGACTGAAGCTTTCTTT. It codes for CAWSVGRRTEAFF.